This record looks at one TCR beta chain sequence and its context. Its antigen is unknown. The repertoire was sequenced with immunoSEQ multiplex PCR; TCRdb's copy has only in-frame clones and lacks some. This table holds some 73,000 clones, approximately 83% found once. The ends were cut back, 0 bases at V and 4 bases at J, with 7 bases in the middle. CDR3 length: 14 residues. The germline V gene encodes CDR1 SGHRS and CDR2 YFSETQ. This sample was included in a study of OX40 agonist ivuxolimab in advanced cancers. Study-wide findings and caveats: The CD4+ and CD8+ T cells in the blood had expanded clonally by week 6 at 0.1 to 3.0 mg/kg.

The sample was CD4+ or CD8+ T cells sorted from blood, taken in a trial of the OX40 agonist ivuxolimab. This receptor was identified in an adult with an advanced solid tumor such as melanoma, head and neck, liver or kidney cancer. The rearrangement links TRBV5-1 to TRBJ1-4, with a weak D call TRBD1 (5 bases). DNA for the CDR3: TGCGCCAGCAGCTTGGGACAGCTTAATGAAAAACTGTTTTTT. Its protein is CASSLGQLNEKLFF.